The entry below describes one T cell receptor (beta chain). The method was immunoSEQ multiplex PCR; TCRdb's version includes in-frame clones alone and lacks a portion of them. The profile shows under 45,000 clones, more than 90% of them singletons. The CDR3 spans 13 residues. V shed 6 bases and J 5 bases; nucleotides not matched to a gene: 2. The germline V gene encodes CDR1 MNHEY and CDR2 SVGAGI. These data belong to a study of T cell changes during pregnancy in multiple sclerosis. The V and J genes are TRBV6-5 and TRBJ2-4; 9 bases fit TRBD1. The sample consisted of CD4+ T cells from peripheral blood mononuclear cells, taken in the first trimester of pregnancy. This TCR was sampled from a female donor with multiple sclerosis, enrolled in a pregnancy study. The CDR3 is CASSRDRENIQYF. The DNA of the CDR3 is TGTGCCAGCAGCCGGGACAGGGAAAACATTCAGTACTTC.